The 25 T cell receptor beta chains given below trace back to one sample, sequenced in a study of blood T cells in healthy people across ages. Primed by a sample-barcoded 5' primer and a J-beta primer mix, a second PCR proceeded for 7 to 11 cycles. TCRdb redid the calling of the 5' RACE reads with MiXCR, one entry per CDR3 protein. Here the sample spans around 850,000 distinct CDR3 sequences, roughly 40% being singletons. Sequencing input: blood. The receptors were sampled from a man younger than 35 in good health.

This chain uses TRBV7-3 with TRBJ2-3; tentatively, D is TRBD1 or TRBD2 (6 bases each). There are 19 residues in the CDR3. Trimming cost V 1 base and J 8 bases, with 28 bases left between them. Germline V gene lookup returns CDR1 SGHTA and CDR2 FQGTGA. The CDR3 sequence: CASSLKGGLGGKTPGTQYF. As DNA, the CDR3 is TGTGCCAGCAGCTTAAAGGGGGGCCTAGGAGGGAAGACGCCCGGTACGCAGTATTTT.

This rearrangement joins TRBV3-1 to TRBJ2-1; TRBD1 agrees at 8 bases. Germline CDR1 is LGHDT and CDR2 is YNNKEL (reference sequence). J gave up 7 bases and V 1 base, and 6 bases lay outside the gene matches. CDR3 length: 15 residues. Here the CDR3 DNA reads TGTGCCAGCAGCCAAGTCCAGGGGGCGAGGAATGAGCAGTTCTTC. It encodes CASSQVQGARNEQFF.

CDR3 sequence: CATSREGTGGRRTEAFF. Written as DNA, the CDR3 is TGTGCCACCAGCAGAGAGGGGACAGGGGGGCGACGGACTGAAGCTTTCTTT. This chain joins TRBV15 and TRBJ1-1; 11 bases agree with TRBD1. V gave up 0 bases and J gave up 5 bases; unmatched junction bases: 8. CDR3 length: 17 amino acids. Per germline, CDR1 LNHNV and CDR2 YYDKDF (reference sequence).

The chain links TRBV4-2 to TRBJ1-2; D perhaps matches TRBD1 (6 bases). From germline, CDR1 is LGHNA and CDR2 YNFKEQ. V gave up 0 bases and J gave up 7 bases, with 12 bases separating them. This CDR3 is built from 14 residues. The DNA for the CDR3 is TGTGCCAGCAGCCAAGAATTCCTAGGGGGTGGCTACACCTTC. This gives the protein CASSQEFLGGGYTF.

This clonotype was recorded many times. The V gene is TRBV20-1, the J gene TRBJ2-1; 9 bases agree with TRBD2. J was trimmed by 2 bases and V by 2 bases; bases with no gene match: 4. The CDR3 contains 15 residues. CDR1 and CDR2 from the germline V gene are DFQATT and SNEGSKA (reference sequence). The CDR3 is CSARNGGGAYNEQFF. In nucleotides, the CDR3 is TGCAGTGCTAGAAACGGCGGGGGGGCCTACAATGAGCAGTTCTTC.

V gene TRBV29-1 combines with J gene TRBJ2-3; TRBD2 is a possible D gene (6 bases). From germline, CDR1 is SQVTM and CDR2 ANQGSEA. V shed 8 bases and J shed 4 bases, with 19 bases lying between them. This CDR3 contains 14 residues. This CDR3 is CSFRDPRGSDTQYF. CDR3 coding DNA: TGCAGCTTCCGGGACCCTCGGGGGTCAGATACGCAGTATTTT.

The sample holds a few counts of this clonotype. The rearrangement links TRBV7-9 to TRBJ1-4; D is ambiguous. Germline CDR1 is SEHNR and CDR2 is FQNEAQ (reference sequence). This CDR3 has 16 amino acids. V dropped 0 bases and J dropped 5 bases, with 13 bases sitting between them. The CDR3 DNA reads as TGTGCCAGCAGCTTAGCCCCCACAGCTACGAATGAAAAACTGTTTTTT. This encodes CASSLAPTATNEKLFF.

Comment on this clonotype: A much larger clone differs from this one at a single base, so this may be a read error. This chain connects TRBV4-3 to TRBJ1-2, with D tentatively TRBD1 (5 bases). Trimming cost V 0 bases and J 4 bases, with 12 bases left between them. In germline, CDR1 is LGHNA, CDR2 YSLEER. The CDR3 runs 15 residues. The CDR3 DNA is TGCGCCAGCAGCCAAGATGGGGCCACCGGCTATGGCTACACCTTC. It is translated as CASSQDGATGYGYTF.

This clonotype occurred many times. The V gene is TRBV7-2, the J gene TRBJ2-1; no clear D. The length of the CDR3 is 14 residues. Trimming left V 1 base short and J 5 bases short, with 9 bases between. Germline CDR1 SGHTA, CDR2 FQGNSA. The CDR3 sequence: CASSLVYQNNEQFF. CDR3 sequence (DNA): TGTGCCAGCAGCTTAGTGTACCAGAACAATGAGCAGTTCTTC.

This clonotype turned up a few times. An end of the junction differs from the germline gene, which may be a read error. The chain uses TRBV12-3 or TRBV12-4 and TRBJ1-5; D not certain. This CDR3 contains 15 residues. CDR3 loop: CAGRHGRLSHQPQHF. The CDR3 DNA reads as TGTGCCGGCAGGCATGGGCGGCTTTCCCATCAGCCCCAGCATTTT.

This clonotype was counted at least ten times. The rearrangement uses TRBV7-9 and TRBJ1-2; perhaps TRBD1 as D (6 bases). Trimming shortened V by 7 bases and J by 5 bases, and 20 bases separated the two germline ends. The length of the CDR3 is 15 residues. Germline V gives CDR1 SEHNR, CDR2 FQNEAQ (reference sequence). The CDR3 DNA is TGTGCCAGCATCCCTCCCCCGGGGGCTGGATATGGCTACACCTTC. This codes for CASIPPPGAGYGYTF.

There are a few counts of this clonotype. The chain couples TRBV5-6 to TRBJ1-4; D perhaps matches TRBD1 (5 bases). The CDR3 spans 16 residues. V dropped 4 bases and J dropped 0 bases, with 13 bases sitting between them. Per germline, CDR1 SGHDT and CDR2 YYEEEE. The CDR3 DNA follows: TGTGCCAGCAGCCCTACCCCGACAGCAACTAATGAAAAACTGTTTTTT. Amino acids: CASSPTPTATNEKLFF.

This clonotype was seen repeatedly, ten times or more. The chain recombines TRBV5-1 with TRBJ1-6; D is perhaps TRBD1 (6 bases). Trimming stripped 2 bases from V and 10 bases from J, with 16 bases between. Germline CDR1 is SGHRS and CDR2 is YFSETQ. This CDR3 has 15 amino acids. The CDR3 coding sequence is TGCGCCAGCAGCTTCGTAACAGGGTCCGGGTCACCCCTCCACTTT. Its translation is CASSFVTGSGSPLHF.

There are a few counts of this clonotype. The chain has TRBV5-5 and TRBJ2-3, with D perhaps matching TRBD2 (7 bases). CDR3 length: 17 residues. V was pared by 5 bases and J by 0 bases, with 19 bases between. From germline, CDR1 is SGHKS and CDR2 YYEKEE (reference sequence). CDR3 sequence (DNA): TGTGCCAGCAGGGGGGGGTTGACAGGAACTAGCACAGATACGCAGTATTTT. It specifies CASRGGLTGTSTDTQYF.

Details on this clonotype: It may be a read error: a sequence one base away is much more abundant. The gene calls are TRBV4-2 and TRBJ2-1; 9 positions agree with TRBD2. CDR1 is LGHNA, CDR2 YNFKEQ, per germline. Trimming at V came to 0 bases and at J to 4 bases, leaving 7 bases not matched to a gene. The CDR3 is made up of 17 amino acids. For the CDR3, the DNA is TGTGCCAGCAGCCAAGAGCTCCGCAGCGGGGGGTACAATGAGCAGTTCTTC. Its protein is CASSQELRSGGYNEQFF.

V usage is TRBV29-1 and J usage is TRBJ2-3, with TRBD2 as a possible D gene (5 bases). With 3 bases removed from V and 6 bases from J, the gap between germline ends came to 10 bases. Germline CDR1 SQVTM, CDR2 ANQGSEA. CDR3 size: 12 residues. CDR3: CSVEVRADTQYF. Written as DNA, the CDR3 is TGCAGCGTTGAGGTGAGGGCGGATACGCAGTATTTT.

This clonotype was picked up a small number of times. The J gene is TRBJ2-1, the V gene TRBV15; D gene uncertain. The germline gives CDR1 LNHNV, CDR2 YYDKDF (reference sequence). This CDR3 comprises 15 residues. Trimming cost V 1 base and J 8 bases, with 15 bases left between them. The CDR3: CATSRASAPSYEQFF. CDR3 sequence (DNA): TGTGCCACCAGCAGAGCTTCAGCGCCGAGCTATGAGCAGTTCTTC.

Remarks on this clonotype: One junction end disagrees with the germline gene, perhaps due to a read error. V and J are TRBV5-6 and TRBJ2-3; D is possibly TRBD2 (5 bases). The germline V gene has CDR1 SGHDT and CDR2 YYEEEE. This CDR3 contains 14 residues. The CDR3 region is CASSSPRRADMQYF. CDR3 nucleotide sequence: TGTGCCAGCAGCTCCCCGAGACGAGCGGATATGCAGTATTTT.

V gene TRBV2 combines with J gene TRBJ2-1, with D perhaps matching TRBD2 (6 bases). The V and J ends lost 6 bases and 10 bases respectively, with 22 bases between them. CDR1 is SNHLY and CDR2 is FYNNEI in the germline V gene. This CDR3 comprises 15 residues. The CDR3 protein is CASREWTNSAAEQFF. CDR3 nucleotide sequence: TGTGCCAGCAGAGAGTGGACTAATTCCGCAGCCGAGCAGTTCTTC.

The chain has TRBV6-5 and TRBJ2-2; D may be TRBD2 (6 bases). CDR1 and CDR2 (germline): MNHEY, SVGAGI. V was shortened by 2 bases and J by 2 bases, with 15 bases between the two germline ends. The CDR3 loop spans 17 amino acids. CDR3 in amino acids: CASSYVPGGVNTGELFF. The CDR3 DNA reads as TGTGCCAGCAGTTACGTCCCCGGAGGGGTCAACACCGGGGAGCTGTTTTTT.

This clonotype was picked up a small number of times. This chain links TRBV5-1 with TRBJ2-1; the D is unclear. With the DNA end fitting TRBJ2-7 better, the J assignment may be wrong. CDR1 is SGHRS and CDR2 is YFSETQ in the germline V gene. This CDR3 spans 15 amino acids. In DNA, the CDR3 is TGCGCCAGCAGCTTGAAGAGATTTTCCTACAATGAGCAGTACTTC. Translated, it gives CASSLKRFSYNEQYF.

The CDR3 nucleotides are TGTGCCAGCATGGGGGGACTAGCGGGAATTGGTGAGCAGTTCTTC. As protein: CASMGGLAGIGEQFF. This rearrangement joins TRBV2 to TRBJ2-1, with 13 positions matching TRBD2. The CDR3 has 15 residues. V lost 7 bases and J lost 9; bases outside the gene matches: 9. CDR1 and CDR2 from the germline V gene are SNHLY and FYNNEI.

The chain has TRBV5-1 and TRBJ2-3, with unresolved D. V was shortened by 0 bases and J by 8 bases, with 16 bases between the two germline ends. The CDR3 length is 15 residues. Germline V gives CDR1 SGHRS, CDR2 YFSETQ. The CDR3 coding sequence is TGCGCCAGCAGCTTGGCCCGGCTGGTCCCAGCTACGCAGTATTTT. Translation gives CASSLARLVPATQYF. The full variable domain, completed using reference TRBV5-1 and TRBJ2-3, is KAGVTQTPRYLIKTRGQQVTLSCSPISGHRSVSWYQQTPGQGLQFLFEYFSETQRNKGNFPGRFSGRQFSNSRSEMNVSTLELGDSALYLCASSLARLVPATQYFGPGTRLTVL.

This clonotype was observed at least ten times. The chain is built from TRBV12-3 or TRBV12-4 and TRBJ2-7, with D possibly TRBD1 on 5 matching bases. The CDR3 runs 13 residues. Trimming stripped 2 bases from V and 6 bases from J, with 11 bases between. The CDR3 loop is CASSLFWQGEQYF. In DNA, the CDR3 is TGTGCCAGCAGTTTATTCTGGCAGGGCGAGCAGTACTTC.

This clonotype was seen a handful of times. The rearrangement links TRBV2 to TRBJ2-7; D remains unclear. The V gene's germline CDR1 is SNHLY and CDR2 FYNNEI. The CDR3 runs to 14 residues. Trimming left V 2 bases short and J 3 bases short, with 11 bases between. The CDR3 sequence: CASSEPGIRYEQYF. CDR3 DNA: TGTGCCAGCAGTGAACCCGGAATTCGCTACGAGCAGTACTTC.